This T cell receptor (beta chain) was documented in a study of blood T cell repertoires in COVID-19. Study-wide background: The United States, Italy and Spain provided the acute and convalescent COVID-19 samples. T cells, B-cell-depleted T cells, or PBMCs provided the cDNA or gDNA that served as material.

Study processing details: Reference gene primer amplification gave estimated nucleated cell counts. Measured with immunoSEQ multiplex PCR; TCRdb has only the in-frame clones, and not every one. That table gives V, J and clone size, and the DNA gave D and trimming. The table records 99,000 or so clones, 65% to 90% of them present only once. Germline CDR1 is SGHTA and CDR2 is FQGTGA. V was clipped by 1 base and J by 10 bases; unmatched bases: 10. The CDR3 has 16 amino acids. This clonotype was obtained from a man aged 45-65 years with acute or convalescent COVID-19. Material: peripheral blood. The rearrangement uses TRBV7-3 and TRBJ1-6; TRBD1 matches 7 bases. CDR3 sequence: CASSLSGTALQSPLHF. The CDR3, as DNA: TGTGCCAGCAGCTTAAGCGGGACAGCTCTTCAGTCACCCCTCCACTTT.